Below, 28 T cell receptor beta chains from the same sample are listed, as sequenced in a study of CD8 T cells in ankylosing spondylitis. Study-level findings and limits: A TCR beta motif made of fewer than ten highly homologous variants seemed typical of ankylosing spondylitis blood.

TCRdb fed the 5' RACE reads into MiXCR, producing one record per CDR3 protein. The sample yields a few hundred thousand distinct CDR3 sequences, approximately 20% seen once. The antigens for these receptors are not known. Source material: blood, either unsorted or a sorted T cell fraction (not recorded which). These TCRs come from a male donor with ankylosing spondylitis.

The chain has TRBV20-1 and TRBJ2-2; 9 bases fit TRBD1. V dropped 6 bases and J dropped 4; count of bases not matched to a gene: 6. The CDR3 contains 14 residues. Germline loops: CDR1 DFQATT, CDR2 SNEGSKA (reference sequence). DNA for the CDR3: TGCAGTGCCCACAGGGGGCAGGGCACCGGGGAGCTGTTTTTT. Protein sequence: CSAHRGQGTGELFF.

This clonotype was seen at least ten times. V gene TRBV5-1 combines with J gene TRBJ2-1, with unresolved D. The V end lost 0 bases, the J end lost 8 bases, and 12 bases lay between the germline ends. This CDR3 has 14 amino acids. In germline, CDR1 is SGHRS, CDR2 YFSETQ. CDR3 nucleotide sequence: TGCGCCAGCAGCTTGGAACGGGTTTCCGATGAGCAGTTCTTC. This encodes CASSLERVSDEQFF.

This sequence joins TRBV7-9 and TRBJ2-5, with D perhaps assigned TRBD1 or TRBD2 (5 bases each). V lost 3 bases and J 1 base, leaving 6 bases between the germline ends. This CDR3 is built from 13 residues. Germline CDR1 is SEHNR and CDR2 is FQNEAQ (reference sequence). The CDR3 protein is CASSFGAQETQYF. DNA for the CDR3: TGTGCCAGCAGCTTCGGGGCCCAAGAGACCCAGTACTTC.

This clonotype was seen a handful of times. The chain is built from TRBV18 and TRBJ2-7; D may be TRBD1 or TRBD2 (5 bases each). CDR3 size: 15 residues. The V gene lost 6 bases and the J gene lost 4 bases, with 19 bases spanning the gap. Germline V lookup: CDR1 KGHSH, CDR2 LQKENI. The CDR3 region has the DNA TGTGCCAGCTCTCCCGTCCCGGGACGGATTTACGAGCAGTACTTC. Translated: CASSPVPGRIYEQYF. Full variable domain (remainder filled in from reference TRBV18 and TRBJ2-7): NAGVMQNPRHLVRRRGQEARLRCSPMKGHSHVYWYRQLPEEGLKFMVYLQKENIIDESGMPKERFSAEFPKEGPSILRIQQVVRGDSAAYFCASSPVPGRIYEQYFGPGTRLTVT.

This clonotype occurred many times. The DNA of the CDR3 is TGCGCCAGCAATGCAGGGGAATATAATTCACCCCTCCACTTT. It encodes CASNAGEYNSPLHF. This rearrangement joins TRBV5-1 to TRBJ1-6; a possible D gene is TRBD1 (6 bases). The CDR3 length is 14 residues. Between the trimmed V and J ends, which lost 6 bases and 4 bases, there was a span of 11 bases. Germline CDR1 SGHRS, CDR2 YFSETQ.

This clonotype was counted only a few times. The CDR3 DNA reads TGTGCCAGCAAAAAATTCGGAGTTCTAGCCAAAAACATTCAGTACTTC. This translates into CASKKFGVLAKNIQYF. This chain joins TRBV28 and TRBJ2-4; no firm D call. The CDR3 runs to 16 residues. Trimming shortened V by 7 bases and J by 0 bases, and 16 bases separated the two germline ends. Germline V CDR1 and CDR2: MDHEN, SYDVKM.

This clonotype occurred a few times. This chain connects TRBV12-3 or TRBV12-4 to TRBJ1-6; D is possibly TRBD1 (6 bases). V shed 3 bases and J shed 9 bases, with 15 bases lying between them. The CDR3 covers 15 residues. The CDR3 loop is CASSFRQGSGSPLHF. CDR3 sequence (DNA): TGTGCCAGCAGTTTTCGGCAGGGGTCGGGTTCACCCCTCCACTTT.

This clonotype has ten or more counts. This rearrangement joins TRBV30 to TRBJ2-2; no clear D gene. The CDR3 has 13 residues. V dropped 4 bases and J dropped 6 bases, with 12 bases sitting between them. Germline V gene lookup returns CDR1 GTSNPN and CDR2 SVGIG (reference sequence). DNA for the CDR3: TGTGCCTGGAAACAACGAGGAGCCGGGGAGCTGTTTTTT. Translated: CAWKQRGAGELFF. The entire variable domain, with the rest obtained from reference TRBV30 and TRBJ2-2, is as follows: SQTIHQWPATLVQPVGSPLSLECTVEGTSNPNLYWYRQAAGRGLQLLFYSVGIGQISSEVPQNLSASRPQDRQFILSSKKLLLSDSGFYLCAWKQRGAGELFFGEGSRLTVL.

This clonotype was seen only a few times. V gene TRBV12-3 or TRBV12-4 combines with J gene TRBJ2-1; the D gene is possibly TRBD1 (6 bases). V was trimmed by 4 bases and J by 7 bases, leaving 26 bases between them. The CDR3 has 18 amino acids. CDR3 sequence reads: CASSSRGVGSGAKNEQFF. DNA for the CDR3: TGTGCCAGCAGTTCTAGAGGGGTTGGGTCAGGGGCGAAGAATGAGCAGTTCTTC.

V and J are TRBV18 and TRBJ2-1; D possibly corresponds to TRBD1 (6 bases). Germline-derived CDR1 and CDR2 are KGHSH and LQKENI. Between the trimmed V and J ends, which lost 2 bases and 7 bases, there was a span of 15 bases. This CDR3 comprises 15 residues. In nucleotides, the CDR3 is TGTGCCAGCTCACCAGGGACACCGAGACTGAATGAGCAGTTCTTC. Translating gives CASSPGTPRLNEQFF.

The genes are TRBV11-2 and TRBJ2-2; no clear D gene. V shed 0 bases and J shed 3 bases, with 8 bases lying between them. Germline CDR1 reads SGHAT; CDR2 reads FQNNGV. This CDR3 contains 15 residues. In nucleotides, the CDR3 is TGTGCCAGCAGCTTAGATTCCCGGGACACCGGGGAGCTGTTTTTT. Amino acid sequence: CASSLDSRDTGELFF. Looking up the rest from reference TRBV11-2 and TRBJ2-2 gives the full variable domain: EAGVAQSPRYKIIEKRQSVAFWCNPISGHATLYWYQQILGQGPKLLIQFQNNGVVDDSQLPKDRFSAERLKGVDSTLKIQPAKLEDSAVYLCASSLDSRDTGELFFGEGSRLTVL.

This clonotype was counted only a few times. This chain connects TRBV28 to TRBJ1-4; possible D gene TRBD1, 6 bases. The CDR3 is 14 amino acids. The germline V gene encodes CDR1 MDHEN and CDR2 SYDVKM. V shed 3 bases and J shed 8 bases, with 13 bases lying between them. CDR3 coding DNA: TGTGCCAGCAGTTTTAGTCAGGGGTTCGAAAAACTGTTTTTT. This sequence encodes CASSFSQGFEKLFF.

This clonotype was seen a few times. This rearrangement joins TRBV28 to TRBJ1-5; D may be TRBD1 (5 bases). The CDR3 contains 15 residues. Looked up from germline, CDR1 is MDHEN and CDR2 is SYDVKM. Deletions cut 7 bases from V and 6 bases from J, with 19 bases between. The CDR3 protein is CASTSGGDGLQPQHF. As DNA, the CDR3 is TGTGCCAGCACCAGCGGGGGTGATGGCCTTCAGCCCCAGCATTTT.

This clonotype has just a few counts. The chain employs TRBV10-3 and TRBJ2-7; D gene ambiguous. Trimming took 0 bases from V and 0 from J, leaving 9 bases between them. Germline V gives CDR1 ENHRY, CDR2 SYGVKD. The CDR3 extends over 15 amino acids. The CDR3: CAISESGWNSYEQYF. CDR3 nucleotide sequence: TGTGCCATCAGTGAGTCAGGGTGGAACTCCTACGAGCAGTACTTC.

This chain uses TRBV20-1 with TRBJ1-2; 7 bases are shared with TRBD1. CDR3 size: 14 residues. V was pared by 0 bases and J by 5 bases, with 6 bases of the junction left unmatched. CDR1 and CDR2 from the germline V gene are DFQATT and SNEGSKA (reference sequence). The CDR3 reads CSARDDRVSYGYTF. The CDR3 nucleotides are TGCAGTGCTAGAGATGACAGGGTATCATATGGCTACACCTTC.

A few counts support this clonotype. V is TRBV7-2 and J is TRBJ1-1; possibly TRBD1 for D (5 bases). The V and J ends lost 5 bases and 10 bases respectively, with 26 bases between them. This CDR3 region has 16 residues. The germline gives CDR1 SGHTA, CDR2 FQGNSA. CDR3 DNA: TGTGCCAGCAGCCCAACAGCAGGGCTCTTGTACGGGGGAGCTTTCTTT. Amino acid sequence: CASSPTAGLLYGGAFF.

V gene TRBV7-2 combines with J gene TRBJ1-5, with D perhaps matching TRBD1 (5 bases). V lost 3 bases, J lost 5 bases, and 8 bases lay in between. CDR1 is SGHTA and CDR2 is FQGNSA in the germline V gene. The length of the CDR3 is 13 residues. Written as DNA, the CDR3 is TGTGCCAGCAGCTTCGTCAGGGATCAGCCCCAGCATTTT. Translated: CASSFVRDQPQHF.

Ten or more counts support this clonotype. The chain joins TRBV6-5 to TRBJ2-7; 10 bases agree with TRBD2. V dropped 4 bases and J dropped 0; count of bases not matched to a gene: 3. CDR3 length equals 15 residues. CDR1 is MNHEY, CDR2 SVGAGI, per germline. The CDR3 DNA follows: TGTGCCAGCAGTTCACCTAGCGGGAGCTCCTACGAGCAGTACTTC. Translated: CASSSPSGSSYEQYF.

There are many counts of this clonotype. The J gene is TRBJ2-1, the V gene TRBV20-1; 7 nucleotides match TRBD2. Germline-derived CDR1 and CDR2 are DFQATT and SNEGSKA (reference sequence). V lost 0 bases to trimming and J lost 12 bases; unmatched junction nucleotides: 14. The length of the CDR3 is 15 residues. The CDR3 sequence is CSARDQREVVIGQFF. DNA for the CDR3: TGCAGTGCTAGAGATCAGCGGGAAGTGGTGATAGGGCAGTTCTTC.

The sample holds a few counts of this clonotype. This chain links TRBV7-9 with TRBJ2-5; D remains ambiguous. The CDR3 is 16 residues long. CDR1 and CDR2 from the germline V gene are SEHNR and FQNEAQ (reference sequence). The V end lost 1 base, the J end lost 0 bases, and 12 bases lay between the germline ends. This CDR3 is CASSLVVSWNQETQYF. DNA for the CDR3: TGTGCCAGCAGCTTAGTGGTTTCGTGGAACCAAGAGACCCAGTACTTC.

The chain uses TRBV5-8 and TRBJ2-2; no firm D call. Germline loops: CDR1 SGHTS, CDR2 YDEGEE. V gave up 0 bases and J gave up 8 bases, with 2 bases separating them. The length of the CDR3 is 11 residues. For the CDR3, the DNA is TGTGCCAGCAGCTTGGAAGGGGAGCTGTTTTTT. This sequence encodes CASSLEGELFF.

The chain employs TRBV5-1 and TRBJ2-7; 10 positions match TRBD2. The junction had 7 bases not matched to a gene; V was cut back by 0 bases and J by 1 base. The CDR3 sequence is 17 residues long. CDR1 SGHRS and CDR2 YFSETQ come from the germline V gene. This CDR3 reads CASSLGLAGDGSYEQYF. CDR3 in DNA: TGCGCCAGCAGCTTGGGGCTAGCGGGGGATGGGTCCTACGAGCAGTACTTC.

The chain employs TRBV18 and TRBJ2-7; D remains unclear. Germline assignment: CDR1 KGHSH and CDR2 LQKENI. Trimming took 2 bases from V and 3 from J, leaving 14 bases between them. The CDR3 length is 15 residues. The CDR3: CASSPLAVSVYEQYF. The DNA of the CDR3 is TGTGCCAGCTCACCATTGGCGGTGAGCGTCTACGAGCAGTACTTC.

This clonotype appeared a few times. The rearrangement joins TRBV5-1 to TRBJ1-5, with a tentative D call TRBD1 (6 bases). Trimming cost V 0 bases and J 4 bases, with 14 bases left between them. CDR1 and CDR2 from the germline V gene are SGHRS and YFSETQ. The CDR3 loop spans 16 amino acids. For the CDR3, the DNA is TGCGCCAGCAGCTTGGTTGGGGGCACGGGTAATCAGCCCCAGCATTTT. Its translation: CASSLVGGTGNQPQHF. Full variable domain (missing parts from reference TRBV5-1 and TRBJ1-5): KAGVTQTPRYLIKTRGQQVTLSCSPISGHRSVSWYQQTPGQGLQFLFEYFSETQRNKGNFPGRFSGRQFSNSRSEMNVSTLELGDSALYLCASSLVGGTGNQPQHFGDGTRLSIL.

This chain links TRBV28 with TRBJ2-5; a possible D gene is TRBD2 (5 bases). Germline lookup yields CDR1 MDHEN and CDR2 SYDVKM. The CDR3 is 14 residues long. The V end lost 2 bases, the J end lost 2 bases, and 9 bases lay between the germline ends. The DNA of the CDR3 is TGTGCCAGCAGTTTACTGCAGCGGCAAGAGACCCAGTACTTC. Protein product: CASSLLQRQETQYF. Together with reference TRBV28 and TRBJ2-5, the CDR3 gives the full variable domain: DVKVTQSSRYLVKRTGEKVFLECVQDMDHENMFWYRQDPGLGLRLIYFSYDVKMKEKGDIPEGYSVSREKKERFSLILESASTNQTSMYLCASSLLQRQETQYFGPGTRLLVL.

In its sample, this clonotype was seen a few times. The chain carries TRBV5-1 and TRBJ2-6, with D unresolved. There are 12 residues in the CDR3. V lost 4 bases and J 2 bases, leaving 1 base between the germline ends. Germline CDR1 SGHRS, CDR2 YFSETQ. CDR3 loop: CASSAGANVLTF. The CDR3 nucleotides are TGCGCCAGCAGCGCTGGGGCCAACGTCCTGACTTTC. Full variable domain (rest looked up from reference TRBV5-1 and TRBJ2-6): KAGVTQTPRYLIKTRGQQVTLSCSPISGHRSVSWYQQTPGQGLQFLFEYFSETQRNKGNFPGRFSGRQFSNSRSEMNVSTLELGDSALYLCASSAGANVLTFGAGSRLTVL.

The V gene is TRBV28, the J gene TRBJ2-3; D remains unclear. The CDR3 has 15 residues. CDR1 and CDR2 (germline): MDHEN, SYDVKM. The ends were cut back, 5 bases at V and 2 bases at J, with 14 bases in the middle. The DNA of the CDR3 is TGTGCCAGCAGTCCTAGAGCAGACTTCACAGATACGCAGTATTTT. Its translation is CASSPRADFTDTQYF.

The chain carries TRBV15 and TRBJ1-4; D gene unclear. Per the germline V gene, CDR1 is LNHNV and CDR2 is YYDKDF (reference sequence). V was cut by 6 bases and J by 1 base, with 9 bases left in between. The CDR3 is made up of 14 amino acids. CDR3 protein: CATRKMLTNEKLFF. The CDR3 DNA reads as TGTGCCACCAGAAAAATGTTAACTAATGAAAAACTGTTTTTT.